The TCR beta chain under discussion was sequenced for a study of T cells after yellow fever vaccination. In the study overall: Fractions containing few cells were prepared with SMART-Seq v4 Ultra Low Input.

Study-level results: The booster saw the reappearance of most primary-vaccination clones (roughly 95% CD4, around 88% CD8).

This clonotype has more than one count but fewer than ten. The target antigen is unknown. TCRdb fed the 5' RACE reads into MiXCR, producing one record per CDR3 protein. The profile shows about 630,000 distinct CDR3 sequences, roughly an eighth of them singletons. Deletions cut 4 bases from V and 1 base from J, with 13 bases between. The germline V gene encodes CDR1 SEHNR and CDR2 FQNEAQ (reference sequence). The length of the CDR3 is 16 residues. The chain is built from TRBV7-9 and TRBJ2-2; no clear D. The source material was PBMCs, sampled on the day of the yellow fever booster vaccination. This TCR was sampled from a man aged 25-40 years who received the YFV17D yellow fever vaccine. The CDR3 protein is CASSYTLSLNTGELFF. CDR3 nucleotide sequence: TGTGCCAGCAGCTACACACTTAGCTTGAACACCGGGGAGCTGTTTTTT.